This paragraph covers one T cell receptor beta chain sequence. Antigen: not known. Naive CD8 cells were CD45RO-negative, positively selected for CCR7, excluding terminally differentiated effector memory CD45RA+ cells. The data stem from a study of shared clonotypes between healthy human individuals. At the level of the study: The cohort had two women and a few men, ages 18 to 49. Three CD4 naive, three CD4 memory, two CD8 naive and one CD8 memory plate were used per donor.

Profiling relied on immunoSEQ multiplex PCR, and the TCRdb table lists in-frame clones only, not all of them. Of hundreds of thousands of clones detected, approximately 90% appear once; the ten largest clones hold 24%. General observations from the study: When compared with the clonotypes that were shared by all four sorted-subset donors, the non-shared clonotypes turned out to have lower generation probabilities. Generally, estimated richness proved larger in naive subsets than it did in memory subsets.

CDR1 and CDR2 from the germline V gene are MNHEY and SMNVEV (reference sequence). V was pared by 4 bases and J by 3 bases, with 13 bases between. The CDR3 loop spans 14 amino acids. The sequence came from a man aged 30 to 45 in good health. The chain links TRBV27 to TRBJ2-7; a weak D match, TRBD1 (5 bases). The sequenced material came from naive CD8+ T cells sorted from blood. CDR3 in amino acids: CASSYRTLNYEQYF. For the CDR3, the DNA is TGTGCCAGCAGTTATCGGACACTGAACTACGAGCAGTACTTC.